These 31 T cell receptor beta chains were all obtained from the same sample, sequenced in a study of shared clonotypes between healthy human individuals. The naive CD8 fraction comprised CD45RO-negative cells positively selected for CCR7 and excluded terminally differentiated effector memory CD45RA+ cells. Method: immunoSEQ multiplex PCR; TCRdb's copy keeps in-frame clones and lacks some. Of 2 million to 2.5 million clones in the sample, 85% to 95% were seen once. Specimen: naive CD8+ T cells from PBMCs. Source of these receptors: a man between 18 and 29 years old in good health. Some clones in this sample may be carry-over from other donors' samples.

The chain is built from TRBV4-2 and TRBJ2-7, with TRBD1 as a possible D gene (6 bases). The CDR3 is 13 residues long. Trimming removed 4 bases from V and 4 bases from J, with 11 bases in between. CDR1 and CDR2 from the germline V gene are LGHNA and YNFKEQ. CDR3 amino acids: CASSPYTGYEQYF. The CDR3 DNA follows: TGTGCCAGCAGCCCCTACACAGGGTACGAGCAGTACTTC.

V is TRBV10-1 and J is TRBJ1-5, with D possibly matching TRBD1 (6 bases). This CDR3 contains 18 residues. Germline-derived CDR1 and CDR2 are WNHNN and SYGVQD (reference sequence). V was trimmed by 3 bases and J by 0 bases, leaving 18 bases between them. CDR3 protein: CASSERLYRAYSNQPQHF. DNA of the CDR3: TGCGCCAGCAGTGAAAGATTATACAGGGCCTATAGCAATCAGCCCCAGCATTTT.

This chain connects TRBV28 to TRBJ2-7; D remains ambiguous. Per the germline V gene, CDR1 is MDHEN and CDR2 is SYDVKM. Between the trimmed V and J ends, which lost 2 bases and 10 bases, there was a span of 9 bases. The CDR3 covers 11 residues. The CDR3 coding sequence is TGTGCCAGCAGTTTACTGGGGTCCCAGTACTTC. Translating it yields CASSLLGSQYF.

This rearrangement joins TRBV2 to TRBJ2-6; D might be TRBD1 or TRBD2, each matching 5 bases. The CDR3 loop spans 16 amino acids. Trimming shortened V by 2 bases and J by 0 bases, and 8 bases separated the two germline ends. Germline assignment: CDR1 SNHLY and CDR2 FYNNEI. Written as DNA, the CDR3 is TGTGCCAGCAGTGAACGGGGCTACTCTGGGGCCAACGTCCTGACTTTC. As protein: CASSERGYSGANVLTF.

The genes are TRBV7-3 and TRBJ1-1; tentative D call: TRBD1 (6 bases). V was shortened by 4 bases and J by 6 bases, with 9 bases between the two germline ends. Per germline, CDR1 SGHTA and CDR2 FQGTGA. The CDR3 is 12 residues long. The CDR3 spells CASSSQGSEAFF. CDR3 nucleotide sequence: TGTGCCAGCAGCTCACAGGGTTCTGAAGCTTTCTTT.

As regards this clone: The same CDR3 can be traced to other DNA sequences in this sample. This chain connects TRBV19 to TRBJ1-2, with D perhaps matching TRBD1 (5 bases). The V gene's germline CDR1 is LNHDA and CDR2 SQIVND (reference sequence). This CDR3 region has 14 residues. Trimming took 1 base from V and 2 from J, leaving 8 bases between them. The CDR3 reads CASSIGAGNYGYTF. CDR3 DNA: TGTGCCAGTAGTATAGGGGCAGGGAACTATGGCTACACCTTC.

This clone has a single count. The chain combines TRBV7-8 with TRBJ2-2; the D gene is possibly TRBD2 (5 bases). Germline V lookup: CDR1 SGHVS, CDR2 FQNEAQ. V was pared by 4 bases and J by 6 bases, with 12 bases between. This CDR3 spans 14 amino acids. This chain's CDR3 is CASSSGGGAGELFF. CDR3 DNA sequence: TGTGCCAGCAGCTCTGGAGGAGGCGCCGGGGAGCTGTTTTTT.

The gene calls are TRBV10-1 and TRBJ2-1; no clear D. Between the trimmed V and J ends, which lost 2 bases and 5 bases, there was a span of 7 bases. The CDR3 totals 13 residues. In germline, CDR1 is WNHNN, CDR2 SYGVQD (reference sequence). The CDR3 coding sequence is TGCGCCAGCAGTGAGGGCGAAAACAATGAGCAGTTCTTC. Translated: CASSEGENNEQFF.

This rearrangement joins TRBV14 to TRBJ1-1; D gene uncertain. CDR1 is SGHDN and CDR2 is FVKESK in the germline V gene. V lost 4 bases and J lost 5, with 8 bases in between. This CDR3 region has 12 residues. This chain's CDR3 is CASSPVETEAFF. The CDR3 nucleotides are TGTGCCAGCAGCCCAGTCGAGACTGAAGCTTTCTTT.

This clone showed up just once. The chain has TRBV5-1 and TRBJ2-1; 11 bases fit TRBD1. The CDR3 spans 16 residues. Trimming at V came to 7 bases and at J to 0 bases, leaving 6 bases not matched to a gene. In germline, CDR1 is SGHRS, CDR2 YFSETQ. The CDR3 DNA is TGCGCCAGCCATACCGGGACAGGGGGCTCCTACAATGAGCAGTTCTTC. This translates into CASHTGTGGSYNEQFF.

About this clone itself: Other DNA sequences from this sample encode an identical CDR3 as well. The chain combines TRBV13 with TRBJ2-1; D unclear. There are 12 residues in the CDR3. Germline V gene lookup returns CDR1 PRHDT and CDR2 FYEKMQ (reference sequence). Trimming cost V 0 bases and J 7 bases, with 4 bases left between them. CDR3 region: CASSLGRNEQFF. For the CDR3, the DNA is TGTGCCAGCAGCTTAGGGAGGAATGAGCAGTTCTTC.

The CDR3 sequence: CAWRITGVNTEAFF. As DNA, the CDR3 is TGTGCCTGGAGGATAACAGGGGTGAACACTGAAGCTTTCTTT. This chain links TRBV30 with TRBJ1-1, with 7 bases identical to TRBD1. Per the germline V gene, CDR1 is GTSNPN and CDR2 is SVGIG (reference sequence). Trimming removed 3 bases from V and 0 bases from J; junction bases left unmatched: 4. The CDR3 loop spans 14 amino acids.

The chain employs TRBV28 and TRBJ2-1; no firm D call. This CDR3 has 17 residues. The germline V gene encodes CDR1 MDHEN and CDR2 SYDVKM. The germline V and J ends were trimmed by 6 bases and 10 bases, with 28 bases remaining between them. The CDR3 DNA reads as TGTGCCAGCAGCTACTATCGTTACAGAGTAGGGATTGGGGAGCAGTTCTTC. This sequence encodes CASSYYRYRVGIGEQFF.

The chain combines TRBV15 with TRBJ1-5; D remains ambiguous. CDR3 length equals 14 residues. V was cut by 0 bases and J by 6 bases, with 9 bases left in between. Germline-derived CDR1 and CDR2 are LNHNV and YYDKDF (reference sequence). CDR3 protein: CATSRDVAGQPQHF. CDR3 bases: TGTGCCACCAGCAGAGATGTAGCCGGTCAGCCCCAGCATTTT.

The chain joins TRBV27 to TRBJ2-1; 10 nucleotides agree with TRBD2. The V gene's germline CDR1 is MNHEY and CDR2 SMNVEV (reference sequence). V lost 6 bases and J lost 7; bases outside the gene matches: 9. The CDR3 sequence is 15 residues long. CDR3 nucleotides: TGTGCCAGCAGCCAAGGGGTAGCGGGGGGAAATGAGCAGTTCTTC. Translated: CASSQGVAGGNEQFF.

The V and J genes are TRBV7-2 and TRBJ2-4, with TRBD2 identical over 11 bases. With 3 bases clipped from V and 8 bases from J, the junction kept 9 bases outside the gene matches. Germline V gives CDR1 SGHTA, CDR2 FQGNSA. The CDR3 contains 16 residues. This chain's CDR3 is CASSFLASGGMDIQYF. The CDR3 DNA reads TGTGCCAGCAGCTTCCTGGCTAGCGGGGGGATGGACATTCAGTACTTC.

The CDR3 DNA sequence: TGTGCCAGCAGCTTAACGACCGACTACCACCTTTACTTAGATGAGCAGTTCTTC. Residues: CASSLTTDYHLYLDEQFF. V gene TRBV7-3 combines with J gene TRBJ2-1, with D maybe TRBD2 (5 bases). The CDR3 sequence is 18 residues long. Trimming shortened V by 0 bases and J by 8 bases, and 23 bases separated the two germline ends. Germline V CDR1 and CDR2: SGHTA, FQGTGA. Together with reference TRBV7-3 and TRBJ2-1, the CDR3 gives the full variable domain: GAGVSQTPSNKVTEKGKYVELRCDPISGHTALYWYRQSLGQGPEFLIYFQGTGAADDSGLPNDRFFAVRPEGSVSTLKIQRTERGDSAVYLCASSLTTDYHLYLDEQFFGPGTRLTVL.

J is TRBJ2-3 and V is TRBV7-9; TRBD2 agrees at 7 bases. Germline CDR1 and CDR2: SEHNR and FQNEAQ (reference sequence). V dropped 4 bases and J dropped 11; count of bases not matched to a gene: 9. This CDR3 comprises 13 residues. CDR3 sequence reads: CASSSPPTSVQYF. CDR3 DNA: TGTGCCAGCAGCTCACCCCCAACTAGCGTGCAGTATTTT. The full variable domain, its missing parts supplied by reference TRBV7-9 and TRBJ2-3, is DTGVSQNPRHKITKRGQNVTFRCDPISEHNRLYWYRQTLGQGPEFLTYFQNEAQLEKSRLLSDRFSAERPKGSFSTLEIQRTEQGDSAMYLCASSSPPTSVQYFGPGTRLTVL.

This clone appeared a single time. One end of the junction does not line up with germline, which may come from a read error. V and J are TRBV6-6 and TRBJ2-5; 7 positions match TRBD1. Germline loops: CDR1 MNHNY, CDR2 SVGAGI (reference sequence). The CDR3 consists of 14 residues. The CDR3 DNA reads TGTGCCAGCAGGCCCCGGGGACAGCAAGAGGCCCAGTACTTC. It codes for CASRPRGQQEAQYF.

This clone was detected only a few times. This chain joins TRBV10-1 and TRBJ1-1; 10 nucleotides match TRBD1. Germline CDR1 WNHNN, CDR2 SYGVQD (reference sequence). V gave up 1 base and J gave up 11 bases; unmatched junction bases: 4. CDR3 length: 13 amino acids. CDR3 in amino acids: CASSEFRTGGAFF. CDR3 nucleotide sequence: TGCGCCAGCAGTGAGTTCCGGACAGGGGGTGCTTTCTTT.

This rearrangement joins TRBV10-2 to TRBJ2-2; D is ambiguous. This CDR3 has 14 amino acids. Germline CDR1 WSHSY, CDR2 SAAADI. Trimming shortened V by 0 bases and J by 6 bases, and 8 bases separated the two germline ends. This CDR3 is CASSESRLSGELFF. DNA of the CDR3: TGCGCCAGCAGTGAGTCGAGACTCTCCGGGGAGCTGTTTTTT.

The CDR3 loop reads CSVVGGLAGINEQFF. The CDR3, as DNA: TGCAGCGTTGTTGGGGGTCTAGCGGGGATTAATGAGCAGTTCTTC. The gene calls are TRBV29-1 and TRBJ2-1, with 9 bases aligning to TRBD2. V shed 4 bases and J 7 bases; nucleotides not matched to a gene: 11. Germline CDR1 SQVTM, CDR2 ANQGSEA. This CDR3 region has 15 residues.

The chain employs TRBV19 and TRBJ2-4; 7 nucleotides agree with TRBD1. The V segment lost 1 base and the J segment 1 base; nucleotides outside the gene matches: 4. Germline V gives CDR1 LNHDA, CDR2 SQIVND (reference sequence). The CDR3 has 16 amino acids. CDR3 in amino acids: CASSIGGRGAKNIQYF. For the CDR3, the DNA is TGTGCCAGTAGTATAGGAGGCAGGGGGGCCAAAAACATTCAGTACTTC.

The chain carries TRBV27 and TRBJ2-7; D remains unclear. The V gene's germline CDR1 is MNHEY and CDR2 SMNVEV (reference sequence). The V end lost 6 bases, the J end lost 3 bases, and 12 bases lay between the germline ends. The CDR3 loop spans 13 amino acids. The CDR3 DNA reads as TGTGCCAGCAGCCCAGCACACCACTACGAGCAGTACTTC. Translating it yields CASSPAHHYEQYF.

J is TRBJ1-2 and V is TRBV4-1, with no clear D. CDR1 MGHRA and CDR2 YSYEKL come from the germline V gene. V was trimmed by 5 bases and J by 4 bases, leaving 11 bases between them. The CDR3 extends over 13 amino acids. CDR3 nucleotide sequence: TGCGCCAGCAGCGGCGGGGTGGCCTATGGCTACACCTTC. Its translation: CASSGGVAYGYTF.

The CDR3 bases are TGTGCCAGCAGCTCCCGAGGGGGCTCCCTCTATGGCTACACCTTC. Translation gives CASSSRGGSLYGYTF. The chain has TRBV7-9 and TRBJ1-2; TRBD1 matches 7 bases. Germline values: CDR1 SEHNR, CDR2 FQNEAQ (reference sequence). CDR3 length: 15 residues. With V trimmed by 4 bases and J by 4 bases, 9 bases remained unmatched.

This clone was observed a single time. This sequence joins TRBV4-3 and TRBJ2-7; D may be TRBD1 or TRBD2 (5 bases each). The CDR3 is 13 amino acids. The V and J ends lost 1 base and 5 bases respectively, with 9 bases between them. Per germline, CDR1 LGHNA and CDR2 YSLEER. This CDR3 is CASSQGGTDEQYF. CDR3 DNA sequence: TGCGCCAGCAGCCAAGGTGGGACGGACGAGCAGTACTTC.

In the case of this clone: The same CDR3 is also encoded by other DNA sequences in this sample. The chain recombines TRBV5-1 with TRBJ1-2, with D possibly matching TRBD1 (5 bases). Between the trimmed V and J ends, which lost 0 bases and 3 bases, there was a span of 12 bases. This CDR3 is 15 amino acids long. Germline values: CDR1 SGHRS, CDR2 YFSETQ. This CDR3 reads CASSLGQGGDYGYTF. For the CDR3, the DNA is TGCGCCAGCAGCTTGGGTCAGGGAGGGGACTATGGCTACACCTTC.

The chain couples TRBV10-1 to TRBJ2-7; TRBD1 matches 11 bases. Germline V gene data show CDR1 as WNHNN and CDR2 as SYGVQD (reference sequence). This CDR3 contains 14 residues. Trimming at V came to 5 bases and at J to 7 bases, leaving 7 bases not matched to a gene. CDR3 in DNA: TGCGCCAGCAGTCTCGGACAGGGGGCAGGAGAGCAGTACTTC. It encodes CASSLGQGAGEQYF.

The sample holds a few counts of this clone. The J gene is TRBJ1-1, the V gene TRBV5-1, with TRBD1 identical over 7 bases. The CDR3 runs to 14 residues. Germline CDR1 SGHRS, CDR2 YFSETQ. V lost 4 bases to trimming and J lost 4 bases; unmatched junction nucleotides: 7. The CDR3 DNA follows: TGCGCCAGCAGCACTACCGGACAGGTCACTGAAGCTTTCTTT. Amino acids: CASSTTGQVTEAFF.

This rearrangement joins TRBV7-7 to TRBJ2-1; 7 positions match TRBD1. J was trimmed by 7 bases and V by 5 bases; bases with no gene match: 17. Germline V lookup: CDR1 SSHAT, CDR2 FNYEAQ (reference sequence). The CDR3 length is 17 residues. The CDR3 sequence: CASSPQTGVYMPNEQFF. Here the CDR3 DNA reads TGTGCCAGCAGCCCTCAAACAGGGGTATATATGCCGAATGAGCAGTTCTTC.